The clone carrying this TCR beta chain has a handful of counts. Its specificity is unknown. Unmatched junction bases numbered 4, after V lost 5 bases and J lost 2 bases. CDR3 length equals 15 residues. Germline V gene data show CDR1 as SGHNT and CDR2 as YENEEA. TCRdb reanalysed the 5' RACE reads using MiXCR and keeps one entry per CDR3 protein. The sample gives around 150,000 distinct CDR3 sequences, roughly 10% of which show up once; approximately 3.8% is in the top ten. This record belongs to a study of T-cell memory formation after mild COVID-19. Background on the study: Largely, TCR clusters stayed within a single donor.

Overall study findings and caveats: Clones shrinking between day 15 and 85 showed a balanced CD4/CD8 split, and those that grew later tilted toward CD4+. Pre-infection memory carried some responding clones, suggesting that cross-reactive memory joined. CD4+ clones that contracted lay mainly in CM and EM; CD8+ ones lay in EMRA.

This TCR came from a man between 18 and 29 years old who had mild COVID-19 (a few samples of this study predate the infection). Cell type and time point are not known. The sample consisted of PBMCs or a T cell subset sorted from them (not recorded which). The rearrangement joins TRBV11-3 to TRBJ2-5; 11 positions match TRBD2. CDR3 region: CASSNSGGDQETQYF. DNA for the CDR3: TGTGCCAGCAGCAATAGCGGGGGGGATCAAGAGACCCAGTACTTC.